The T cell receptor beta chain described here comes from a study of blood T cell repertoires in COVID-19. Study details: Specimens from acute and convalescent COVID-19 originated in the United States, Italy and Spain.

The germline gives CDR1 SQVTM, CDR2 ANQGSEA. The V segment lost 6 bases and the J segment 10 bases; nucleotides outside the gene matches: 4. This CDR3 is built from 11 residues. Some clones are missing from TCRdb's copy, which holds only in-frame ones; the method was immunoSEQ multiplex PCR. Among about 280,000 clones listed, 65% to 90% were seen once. The rearrangement uses TRBV29-1 and TRBJ1-4; 8 bases match TRBD1. Sequencing used peripheral blood. The TCR sequence derives from a human donor in a cohort sampled during active COVID-19. The CDR3 sequence is CSVQGARKLFF. In nucleotides, the CDR3 is TGCAGCGTGCAGGGGGCTCGAAAACTGTTTTTT.